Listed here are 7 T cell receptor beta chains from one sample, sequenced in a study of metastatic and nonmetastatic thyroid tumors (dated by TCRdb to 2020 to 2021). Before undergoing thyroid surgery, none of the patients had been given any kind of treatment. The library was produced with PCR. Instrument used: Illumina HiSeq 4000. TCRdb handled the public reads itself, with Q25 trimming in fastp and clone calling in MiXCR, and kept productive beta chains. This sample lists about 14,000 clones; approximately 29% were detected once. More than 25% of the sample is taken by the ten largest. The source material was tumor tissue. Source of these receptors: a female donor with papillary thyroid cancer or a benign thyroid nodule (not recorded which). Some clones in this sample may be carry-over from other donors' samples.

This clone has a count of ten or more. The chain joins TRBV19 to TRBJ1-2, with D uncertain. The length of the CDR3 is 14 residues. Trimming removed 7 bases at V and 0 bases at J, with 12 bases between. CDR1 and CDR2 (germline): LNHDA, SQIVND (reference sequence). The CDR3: CASTRASANYGYTF. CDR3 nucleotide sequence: TGTGCCAGTACTCGGGCCTCAGCTAACTATGGCTACACCTTC.

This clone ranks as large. The CDR3 DNA sequence: TGTGCCAGCAGTTACAGAGCGAACACTGAAGCTTTCTTT. Amino acid sequence: CASSYRANTEAFF. This chain links TRBV6-5 with TRBJ1-1; the D is unclear. Germline V gene sequence: CDR1 MNHEY, CDR2 SVGAGI. The CDR3 totals 13 residues. Trimming shortened V by 2 bases and J by 1 base, and 5 bases separated the two germline ends.

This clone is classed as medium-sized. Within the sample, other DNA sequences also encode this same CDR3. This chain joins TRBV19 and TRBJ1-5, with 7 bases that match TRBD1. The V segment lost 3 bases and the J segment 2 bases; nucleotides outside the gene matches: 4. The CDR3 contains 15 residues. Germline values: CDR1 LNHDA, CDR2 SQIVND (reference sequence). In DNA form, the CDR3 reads TGTGCCAGTAGTATTGGGCAGGGGGGCAATCAGCCCCAGCATTTT. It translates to CASSIGQGGNQPQHF.

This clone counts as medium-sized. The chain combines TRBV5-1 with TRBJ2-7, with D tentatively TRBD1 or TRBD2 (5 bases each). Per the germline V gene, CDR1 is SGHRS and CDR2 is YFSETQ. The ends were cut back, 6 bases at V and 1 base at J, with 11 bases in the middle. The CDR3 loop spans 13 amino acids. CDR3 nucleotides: TGCGCCAGCATGAGGGGTGGATCCTACGAGCAGTACTTC. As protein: CASMRGGSYEQYF.

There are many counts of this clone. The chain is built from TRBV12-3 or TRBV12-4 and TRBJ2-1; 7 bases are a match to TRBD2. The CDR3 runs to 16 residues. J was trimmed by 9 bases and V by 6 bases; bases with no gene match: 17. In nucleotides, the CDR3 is TGTGCCAGCAGGCCGGGTGAGGTAGTCCGCGGGGGTGAGCAGTTCTTC. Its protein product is CASRPGEVVRGGEQFF.

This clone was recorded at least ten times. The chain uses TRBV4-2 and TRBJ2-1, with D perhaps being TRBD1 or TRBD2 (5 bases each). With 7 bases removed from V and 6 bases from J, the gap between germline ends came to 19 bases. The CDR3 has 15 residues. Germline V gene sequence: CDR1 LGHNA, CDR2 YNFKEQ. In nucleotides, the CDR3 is TGTGCCAGCACCCCAATCTACGGGACCATCAATGAGCAGTTCTTC. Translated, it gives CASTPIYGTINEQFF.

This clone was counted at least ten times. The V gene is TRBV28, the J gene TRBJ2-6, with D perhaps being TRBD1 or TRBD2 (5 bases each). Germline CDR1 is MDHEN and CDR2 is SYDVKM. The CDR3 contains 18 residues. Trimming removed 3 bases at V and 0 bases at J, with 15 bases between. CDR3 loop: CASSLRAGLISGANVLTF. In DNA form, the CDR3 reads TGTGCCAGCAGTTTGCGGGCAGGGCTAATCTCTGGGGCCAACGTCCTGACTTTC.